The present entry profiles one T cell receptor (beta chain) with its context. This entry belongs to a study of T-cell reconstitution after alpha-beta-depleted transplantation in children. Trimming took 6 bases from V and 3 from J, leaving 9 bases between them. Germline V gives CDR1 SGHTA, CDR2 FQGNSA. The CDR3 length is 12 residues. For TCRbeta, the library was prepared with unique molecular identifiers. TCRdb itself ran the PCR reads through MiXCR, one entry per CDR3 protein. This table has some 600,000 distinct CDR3 sequences, 10% to 15% appearing once. This chain uses TRBV7-2 with TRBJ2-7; D uncertain. This TCR came from a male patient younger than 18 who had a stem cell transplant for acute myeloid leukemia, so the T cells may come from the graft donor. The source was PBMCs, mostly from graft donor cells, collected 360 days after TCRalphabeta/CD19-depleted stem cell transplant. CDR3 sequence: CASSGNLYEQYF. For the CDR3, the DNA is TGTGCCAGCAGTGGAAATCTCTACGAGCAGTACTTC.